Sequencing of this T cell receptor (beta chain) was carried out in a study of graft-versus-host responses after intestinal transplantation. CDR1 is SGHVS, CDR2 FNYEAQ, per germline. V was pared by 3 bases and J by 6 bases, with 2 bases of the junction left unmatched. This CDR3 spans 13 amino acids. The repertoire was sequenced with immunoSEQ multiplex PCR; TCRdb's copy has only in-frame clones and lacks some. The sample carries roughly 29,000 clones, around 92% recorded once. This chain links TRBV7-6 with TRBJ2-5, with TRBD1 identical over 9 bases. The sample was PBMCs, taken 66 days after intestinal transplant. The receptor was derived from a human patient who received an intestinal transplant, so some T cells may come from the graft donor. The CDR3 is CASSLGQGQTQYF. CDR3 coding DNA: TGTGCCAGCAGCTTGGGACAGGGACAGACCCAGTACTTC.